Listed here are 16 T cell receptor beta chains from one sample, sequenced in a study of control samples from healthy donors and cancer patients. Clones were sequenced by immunoSEQ multiplex PCR, and TCRdb holds only the in-frame ones, with some missing. The data hold about 110,000 clones, with around nine tenths observed a single time. Input material: blood. These receptors came from a human donor in good health. The donor label of this sample is uncertain.

The genes are TRBV11-2 and TRBJ1-6, with D unclear. Between the trimmed V and J ends, which lost 4 bases and 7 bases, there was a span of 5 bases. Germline V CDR1 and CDR2: SGHAT, FQNNGV. This CDR3 spans 12 amino acids. Written as DNA, the CDR3 is TGTGCCAGCAGCTCGATAAATTCACCCCTCCACTTT. Translation gives CASSSINSPLHF.

The genes are TRBV21-1 and TRBJ1-2. TRBV21-1 is deemed a pseudogene. The CDR3 contains 10 residues. This CDR3 is CASLLDGYTF. The CDR3 DNA follows: TGTGCCAGCCTACTAGATGGCTACACCTTC.

The chain is built from TRBV7-6 and TRBJ1-6; a possible D gene is TRBD1 (5 bases). The germline gives CDR1 SGHVS, CDR2 FNYEAQ. Trimming left V 8 bases short and J 5 bases short, with 13 bases between. The CDR3 sequence is 14 residues long. In DNA form, the CDR3 reads TGTGCCAGCCTTGGGGGAAAGGATAATTCACCCCTCCACTTT. This gives the protein CASLGGKDNSPLHF.

This rearrangement joins TRBV28 to TRBJ1-5; D is possibly TRBD1 (6 bases). The CDR3 extends over 15 amino acids. CDR1 and CDR2 (germline): MDHEN, SYDVKM. The V and J ends lost 6 bases and 1 base respectively, with 13 bases between them. The CDR3 region is CASRSRGGSNQPQHF. CDR3 sequence (DNA): TGTGCCAGCAGATCAAGGGGGGGGAGCAATCAGCCCCAGCATTTT.

The chain recombines TRBV5-6 with TRBJ1-4; the D is unclear. The CDR3 extends over 15 amino acids. Germline V gene sequence: CDR1 SGHDT, CDR2 YYEEEE. Trimming shortened V by 1 base and J by 5 bases, and 12 bases separated the two germline ends. The CDR3 loop reads CASSLKQVGNEKLFF. Here the CDR3 DNA reads TGTGCCAGCAGCTTGAAACAAGTGGGCAATGAAAAACTGTTTTTT.

The rearrangement uses TRBV2 and TRBJ2-7; possibly TRBD1 for D (6 bases). CDR1 is SNHLY, CDR2 FYNNEI, per germline. The V and J ends lost 6 bases and 2 bases respectively, with 17 bases between them. This CDR3 is built from 15 residues. The DNA for the CDR3 is TGTGCCAGCAGGTCAGTCCGGACAGCTGCCTACGAGCAGTACTTC. It specifies CASRSVRTAAYEQYF.

V usage is TRBV6-5 and J usage is TRBJ2-7; 10 bases align to TRBD1. Germline CDR1 reads MNHEY; CDR2 reads SVGAGI. The junction had 8 bases not matched to a gene; V was cut back by 7 bases and J by 2 bases. This CDR3 has 15 amino acids. The CDR3 DNA reads TGTGCCAGCACCCTCACCGGGACAGGGGCCTACGAGCAGTACTTC. Translated: CASTLTGTGAYEQYF.

The chain has TRBV12-5 and TRBJ2-1, with D hard to call. Germline CDR1 is LGHNT and CDR2 is FRNRAP. The germline V and J ends were trimmed by 2 bases and 8 bases, with 13 bases remaining between them. There are 14 residues in the CDR3. CDR3 protein: CASGLMFNSDEQFF. The CDR3 coding sequence is TGTGCTAGTGGTTTGATGTTTAACTCGGATGAGCAGTTCTTC.

This chain uses TRBV6-2 or TRBV6-3 with TRBJ1-2; no reliable D call. The germline V and J ends were trimmed by 3 bases and 3 bases, with 5 bases remaining between them. This CDR3 contains 12 residues. Germline CDR1 and CDR2: MNHEY and SVGEGT. CDR3: CASSYPDYGYTF. CDR3 nucleotide sequence: TGTGCCAGCAGTTATCCAGACTATGGCTACACCTTC.

The rearrangement links TRBV7-6 to TRBJ1-1, with D uncertain. Germline V lookup: CDR1 SGHVS, CDR2 FNYEAQ. V was clipped by 1 base and J by 1 base, with 7 bases between them. The length of the CDR3 is 14 residues. The CDR3 loop is CASSLGFENTEAFF. CDR3 DNA: TGTGCCAGCAGCTTAGGTTTCGAGAACACTGAAGCTTTCTTT.

The V and J genes are TRBV10-3 and TRBJ1-5; D is perhaps TRBD1 (5 bases). Germline CDR1 is ENHRY and CDR2 is SYGVKD. V gave up 3 bases and J gave up 3 bases, with 12 bases separating them. The CDR3 covers 15 residues. The CDR3 nucleotides read TGTGCCATCAGTGATGGGGGTACGGTCAATCAGCCCCAGCATTTT. This gives the protein CAISDGGTVNQPQHF.

The V and J genes are TRBV19 and TRBJ1-5, with D maybe TRBD1 (5 bases). Germline V gene data show CDR1 as LNHDA and CDR2 as SQIVND (reference sequence). The ends were cut back, 5 bases at V and 3 bases at J, with 11 bases in the middle. The CDR3 is 14 residues long. The CDR3 region has the DNA TGTGCCAGTAGTTTACCGGGACTCAATCAGCCCCAGCATTTT. This encodes CASSLPGLNQPQHF.

The CDR3 nucleotides are TGTGCCAGCAGTTGGTCCCCAGGGCGAGTAGGGAACACTGAAGCTTTCTTT. Its translation is CASSWSPGRVGNTEAFF. The chain links TRBV6-2 or TRBV6-3 to TRBJ1-1; tentative D call: TRBD1 (5 bases). The V and J ends lost 4 bases and 1 base respectively, with 19 bases between them. CDR1 is MNHEY, CDR2 SVGEGT, per germline. This CDR3 has 17 amino acids.

V is TRBV5-1 and J is TRBJ2-1; no firm D call. The germline gives CDR1 SGHRS, CDR2 YFSETQ. The V gene lost 0 bases and the J gene lost 4 bases, with 14 bases spanning the gap. There are 16 residues in the CDR3. In nucleotides, the CDR3 is TGCGCCAGCAGCTTGGCTTCAGCAGGCAGGTACAATGAGCAGTTCTTC. Residues: CASSLASAGRYNEQFF.

The chain is built from TRBV19 and TRBJ2-7; D remains unclear. Per germline, CDR1 LNHDA and CDR2 SQIVND (reference sequence). Trimming removed 3 bases from V and 5 bases from J, with 14 bases in between. CDR3 length: 14 amino acids. DNA of the CDR3: TGTGCCAGTAGTATGCTTATGAAAGGGAACGAGCAGTACTTC. Its translation: CASSMLMKGNEQYF.

This chain links TRBV6-5 with TRBJ1-2; D is ambiguous. The CDR3 covers 12 residues. Deletions cut 0 bases from V and 6 bases from J, with 5 bases between. CDR1 is MNHEY and CDR2 is SVGAGI in the germline V gene. The CDR3 coding sequence is TGTGCCAGCAGTTACTCTGGAGATGGCTACACCTTC. It specifies CASSYSGDGYTF.